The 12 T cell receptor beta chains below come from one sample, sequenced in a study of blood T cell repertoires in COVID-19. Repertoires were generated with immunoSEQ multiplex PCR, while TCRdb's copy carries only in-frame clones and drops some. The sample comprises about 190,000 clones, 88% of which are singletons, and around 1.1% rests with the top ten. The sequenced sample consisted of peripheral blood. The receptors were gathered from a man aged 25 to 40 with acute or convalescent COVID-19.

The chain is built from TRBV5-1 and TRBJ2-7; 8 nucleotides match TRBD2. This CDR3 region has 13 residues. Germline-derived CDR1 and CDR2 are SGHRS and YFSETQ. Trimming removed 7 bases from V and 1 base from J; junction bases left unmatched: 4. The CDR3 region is CASAPSGSYEQYF. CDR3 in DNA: TGCGCCAGCGCCCCTAGCGGGTCCTACGAGCAGTACTTC.

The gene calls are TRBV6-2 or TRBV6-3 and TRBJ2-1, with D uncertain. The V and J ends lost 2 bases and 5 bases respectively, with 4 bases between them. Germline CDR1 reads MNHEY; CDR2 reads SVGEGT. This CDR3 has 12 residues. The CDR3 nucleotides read TGTGCCAGCAGTTACCCCGACAATGAGCAGTTCTTC. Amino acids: CASSYPDNEQFF.

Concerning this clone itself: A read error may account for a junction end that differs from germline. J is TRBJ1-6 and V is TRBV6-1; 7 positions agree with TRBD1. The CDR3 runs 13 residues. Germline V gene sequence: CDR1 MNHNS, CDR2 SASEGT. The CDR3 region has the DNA TGTGCCAGCAGTGAAGCGGTTGACAGGGCCTTCTACTTT. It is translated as CASSEAVDRAFYF.

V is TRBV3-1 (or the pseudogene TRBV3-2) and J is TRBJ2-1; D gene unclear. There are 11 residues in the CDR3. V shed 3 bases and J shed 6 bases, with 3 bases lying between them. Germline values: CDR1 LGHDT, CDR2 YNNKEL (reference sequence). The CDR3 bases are TGTGCCAGCAGCCACGGCAATGAGCAGTTCTTC. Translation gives CASSHGNEQFF.

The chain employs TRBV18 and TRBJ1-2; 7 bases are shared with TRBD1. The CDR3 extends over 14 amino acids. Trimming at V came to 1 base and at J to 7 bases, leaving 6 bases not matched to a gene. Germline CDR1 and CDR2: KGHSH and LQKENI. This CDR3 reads CASSPQGAKSGYTF. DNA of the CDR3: TGTGCCAGCTCACCACAGGGGGCGAAGAGTGGCTACACCTTC.

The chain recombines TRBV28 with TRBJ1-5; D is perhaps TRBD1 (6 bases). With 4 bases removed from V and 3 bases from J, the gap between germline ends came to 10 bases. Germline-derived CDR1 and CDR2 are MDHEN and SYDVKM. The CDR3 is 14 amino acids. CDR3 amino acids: CASSSDRFNQPQHF. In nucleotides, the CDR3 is TGTGCCAGCAGTTCCGACAGGTTCAATCAGCCCCAGCATTTT.

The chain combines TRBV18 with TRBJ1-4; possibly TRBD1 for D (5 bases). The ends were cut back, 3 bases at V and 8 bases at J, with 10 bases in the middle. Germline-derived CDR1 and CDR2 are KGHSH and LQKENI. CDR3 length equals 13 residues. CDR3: CASSPGGVEKLFF. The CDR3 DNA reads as TGTGCCAGCTCACCCGGGGGTGTCGAAAAACTGTTTTTT.

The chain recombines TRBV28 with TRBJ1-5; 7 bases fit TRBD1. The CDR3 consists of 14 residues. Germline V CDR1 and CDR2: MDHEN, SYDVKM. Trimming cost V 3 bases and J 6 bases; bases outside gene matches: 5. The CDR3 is CASSLYRGGQPQHF. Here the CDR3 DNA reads TGTGCCAGCAGTTTGTACAGGGGCGGTCAGCCCCAGCATTTT.

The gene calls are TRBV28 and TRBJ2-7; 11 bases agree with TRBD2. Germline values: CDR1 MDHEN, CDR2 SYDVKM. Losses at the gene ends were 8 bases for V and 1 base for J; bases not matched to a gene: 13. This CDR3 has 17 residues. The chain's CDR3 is CASSPRLAGGRSYEQYF. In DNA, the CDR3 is TGTGCCAGCTCCCCACGGCTAGCGGGGGGCCGTTCCTACGAGCAGTACTTC.

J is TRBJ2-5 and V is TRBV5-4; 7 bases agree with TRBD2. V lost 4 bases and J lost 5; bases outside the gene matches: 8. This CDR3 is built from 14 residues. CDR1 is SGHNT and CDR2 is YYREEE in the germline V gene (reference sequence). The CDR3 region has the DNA TGTGCCAGCAGCCCTCGGGGGGTCGTGGAGACCCAGTACTTC. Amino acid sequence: CASSPRGVVETQYF.

The CDR3 nucleotides are TGTGCCAGCAGCTTGACGGGAGGGGAGACCCAGTACTTC. Translation gives CASSLTGGETQYF. This chain joins TRBV12-3 or TRBV12-4 and TRBJ2-5, with 8 bases matching TRBD2. The CDR3 is made up of 13 amino acids. The junction had 5 bases not matched to a gene; V was cut back by 6 bases and J by 5 bases.

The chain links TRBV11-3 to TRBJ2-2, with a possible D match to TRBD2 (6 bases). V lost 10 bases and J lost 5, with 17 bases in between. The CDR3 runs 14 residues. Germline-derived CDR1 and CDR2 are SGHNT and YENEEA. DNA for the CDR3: TGTGCCACCGCCACCGGGGGAGGTACCGGGGAGCTGTTTTTT. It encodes CATATGGGTGELFF.